This T cell receptor (beta chain) appears in the sequencing data of a study of blood T cell repertoires in COVID-19. Looking at the study overall: From the United States, Italy and Spain came samples of acute and convalescent COVID-19. The cDNA or gDNA used as material had been derived from T cells, B-cell-depleted T cells, or PBMCs.

Those enrolled in Seattle joined during active infection and were followed longitudinally afterward. In the original processing: Amplifying reference gene primers gave estimates of nucleated cell counts. Measured with immunoSEQ multiplex PCR; TCRdb has only the in-frame clones, and not every one. The DNA gave D and trimming, while V, J and clone size come from that table. The sample yields 400,000 to 450,000 clones, approximately 91% seen once. The CDR3 runs 14 residues. V shed 2 bases and J shed 5 bases, with 11 bases lying between them. From germline, CDR1 is SGHDN and CDR2 FVKESK. Sequencing used peripheral blood. The chain combines TRBV14 with TRBJ2-3; perhaps TRBD2 as D (6 bases). The receptor's source is a woman aged 40 to 49 with COVID-19, enrolled during active disease. For the CDR3, the DNA is TGTGCCAGCAGCCAATTCGGGAGTGTAGATACGCAGTATTTT. Translating it yields CASSQFGSVDTQYF.